This T cell receptor beta chain stems from a study of cytomegalovirus exposure and HLA in healthy donors. 13 Jbeta primers and 60 Vbeta primers were used for the PCR. Some clones are missing from TCRdb's copy, which holds only in-frame ones; the method was immunoSEQ multiplex PCR. The sample lists around 160,000 clones; roughly four fifths were seen once. The J segment lost 4 bases and the V segment lost 2 bases, leaving 5 bases of the junction unmatched. The CDR3 covers 15 residues. CDR1 is SGHNT, CDR2 YYREEE, per germline (reference sequence). The chain couples TRBV5-4 to TRBJ2-2; 7 nucleotides agree with TRBD2. Source material: PBMCs. The receptor's source is a man aged 45 to 65 in good health and CMV-seropositive. CDR3 in amino acids: CASSFLGGGTGELFF. The CDR3 nucleotides are TGTGCCAGCAGCTTTCTTGGCGGGGGCACCGGGGAGCTGTTTTTT.